This record looks at one TCR beta chain sequence and its context. The V gene end was trimmed by 2 bases and the J gene end by 2 bases; junction bases not matched to a gene: 12. The CDR3 runs 18 residues. Per the germline V gene, CDR1 is MDHEN and CDR2 is SYDVKM. The table came from immunoSEQ multiplex PCR; TCRdb's copy has only in-frame clones and leaves some out. Of about 82,000 clones in the sample, 96% were seen once. The sample belongs to a study of technical replicates of blood from several donors. This sequence originates from a human donor in good health. V is TRBV28 and J is TRBJ2-1, with TRBD2 matching 7 bases. Material for sequencing was T cells isolated from PBMCs. The CDR3 region is CASSLVDSGWGAYNEQFF. The CDR3 DNA reads as TGTGCCAGCAGTTTAGTGGATAGCGGGTGGGGAGCCTACAATGAGCAGTTCTTC.